This T cell receptor beta chain was sequenced in a study of T-cell reconstitution after alpha-beta-depleted transplantation in children. This clonotype was seen many times. In germline, CDR1 is SEHNR, CDR2 FQNEAQ (reference sequence). V lost 0 bases and J 7 bases, leaving 4 bases between the germline ends. The CDR3 length is 13 residues. Unique molecular identifiers were used to barcode this TCRbeta library. TCRdb passed the PCR reads through MiXCR, listing each CDR3 protein once. The table shows roughly 220,000 distinct CDR3 sequences, with around 8.9% occurring only once. J is TRBJ1-6 and V is TRBV7-9, with D hard to call. Sequenced material: PBMCs from the stem cell graft donor, taken from the stem cell graft. The sequence was obtained from a human donor who donated a stem cell graft to a child with SCID. The CDR3 spells CASSLAMNSPLHF. CDR3 DNA sequence: TGTGCCAGCAGCTTAGCGATGAATTCACCCCTCCACTTT.